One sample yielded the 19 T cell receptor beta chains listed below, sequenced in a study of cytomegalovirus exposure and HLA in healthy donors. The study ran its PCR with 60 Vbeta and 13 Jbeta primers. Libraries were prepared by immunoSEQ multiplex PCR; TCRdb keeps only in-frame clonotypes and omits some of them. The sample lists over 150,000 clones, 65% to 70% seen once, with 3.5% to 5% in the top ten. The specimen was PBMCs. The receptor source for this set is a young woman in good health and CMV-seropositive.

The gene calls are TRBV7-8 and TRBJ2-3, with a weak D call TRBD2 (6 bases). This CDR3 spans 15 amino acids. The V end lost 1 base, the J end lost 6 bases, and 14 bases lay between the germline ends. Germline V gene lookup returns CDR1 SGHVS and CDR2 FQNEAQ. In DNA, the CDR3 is TGTGCCAGCAGCTTAGTTGCGGGGCGAGGGGATACGCAGTATTTT. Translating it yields CASSLVAGRGDTQYF.

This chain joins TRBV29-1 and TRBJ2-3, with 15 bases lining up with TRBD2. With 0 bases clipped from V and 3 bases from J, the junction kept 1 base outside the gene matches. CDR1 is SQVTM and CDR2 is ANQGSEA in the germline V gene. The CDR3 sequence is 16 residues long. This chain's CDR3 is CSVEEGLAGGTDTQYF. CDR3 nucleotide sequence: TGCAGCGTTGAAGAGGGACTAGCGGGAGGAACAGATACGCAGTATTTT.

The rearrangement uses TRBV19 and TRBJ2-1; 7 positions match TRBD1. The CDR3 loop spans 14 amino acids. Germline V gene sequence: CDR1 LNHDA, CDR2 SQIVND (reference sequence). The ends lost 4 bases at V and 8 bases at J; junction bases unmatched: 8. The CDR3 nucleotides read TGTGCCAGTAGTAGTGGGACAGCATGGCATGAGCAGTTCTTC. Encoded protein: CASSSGTAWHEQFF.

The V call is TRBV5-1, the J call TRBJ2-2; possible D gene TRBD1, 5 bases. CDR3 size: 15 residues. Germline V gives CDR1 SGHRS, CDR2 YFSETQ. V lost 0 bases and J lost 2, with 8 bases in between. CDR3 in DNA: TGCGCCAGCAGCTTGGGACAGTCTAACACCGGGGAGCTGTTTTTT. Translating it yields CASSLGQSNTGELFF. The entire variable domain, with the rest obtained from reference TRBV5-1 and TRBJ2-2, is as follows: KAGVTQTPRYLIKTRGQQVTLSCSPISGHRSVSWYQQTPGQGLQFLFEYFSETQRNKGNFPGRFSGRQFSNSRSEMNVSTLELGDSALYLCASSLGQSNTGELFFGEGSRLTVL.

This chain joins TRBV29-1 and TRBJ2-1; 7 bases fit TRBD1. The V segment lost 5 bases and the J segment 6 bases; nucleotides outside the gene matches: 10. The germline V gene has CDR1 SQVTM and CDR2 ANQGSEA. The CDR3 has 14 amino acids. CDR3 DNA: TGCAGCGTTCCAGGGGGTGCGCTTGGCAATGAGCAGTTCTTC. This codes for CSVPGGALGNEQFF.

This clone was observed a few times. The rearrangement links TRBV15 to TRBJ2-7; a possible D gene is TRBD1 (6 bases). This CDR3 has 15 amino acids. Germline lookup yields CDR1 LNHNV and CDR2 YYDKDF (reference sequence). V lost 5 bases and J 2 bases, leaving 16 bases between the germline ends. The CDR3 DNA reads TGTGCCACCAGCGAACAGGGTTGGGGGCCCTACGAGCAGTACTTC. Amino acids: CATSEQGWGPYEQYF.

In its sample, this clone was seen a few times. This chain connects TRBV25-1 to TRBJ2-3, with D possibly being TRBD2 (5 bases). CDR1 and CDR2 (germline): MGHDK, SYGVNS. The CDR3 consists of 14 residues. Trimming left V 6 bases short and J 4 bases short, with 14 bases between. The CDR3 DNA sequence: TGTGCCAGCAGGGGTGCCTTCGGGGCAGATACGCAGTATTTT. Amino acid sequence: CASRGAFGADTQYF.

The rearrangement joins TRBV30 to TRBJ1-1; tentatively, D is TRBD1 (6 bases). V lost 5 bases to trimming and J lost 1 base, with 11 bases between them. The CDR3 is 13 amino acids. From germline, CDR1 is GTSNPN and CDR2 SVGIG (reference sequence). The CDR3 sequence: CAWDRMKNTEAFF. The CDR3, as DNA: TGTGCCTGGGACAGGATGAAGAACACTGAAGCTTTCTTT. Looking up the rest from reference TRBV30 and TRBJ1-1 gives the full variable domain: SQTIHQWPATLVQPVGSPLSLECTVEGTSNPNLYWYRQAAGRGLQLLFYSVGIGQISSEVPQNLSASRPQDRQFILSSKKLLLSDSGFYLCAWDRMKNTEAFFGQGTRLTVV.

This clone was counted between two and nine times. CDR3 in DNA: TGTGCCAGCAGTTACTACGGGGGGAGGACAGATACGCAGTATTTT. Residues: CASSYYGGRTDTQYF. The chain uses TRBV6-5 and TRBJ2-3, with TRBD2 matching 7 bases. CDR1 is MNHEY, CDR2 SVGAGI, per germline. The CDR3 totals 15 residues. J lost 3 bases, V lost 1 base, and 4 bases had no gene match.

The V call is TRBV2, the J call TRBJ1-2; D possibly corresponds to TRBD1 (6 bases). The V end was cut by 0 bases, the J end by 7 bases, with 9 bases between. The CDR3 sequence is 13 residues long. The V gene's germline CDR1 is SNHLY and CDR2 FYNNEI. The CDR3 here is CASSEANRAGYTF. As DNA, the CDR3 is TGTGCCAGCAGTGAAGCGAACAGGGCTGGCTACACCTTC.

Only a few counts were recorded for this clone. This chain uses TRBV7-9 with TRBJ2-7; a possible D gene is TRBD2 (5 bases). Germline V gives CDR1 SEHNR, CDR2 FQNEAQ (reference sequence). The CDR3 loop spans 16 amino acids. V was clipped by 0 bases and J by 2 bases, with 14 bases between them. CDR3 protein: CASSLANTRETYEQYF. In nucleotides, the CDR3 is TGTGCCAGCAGCTTAGCTAATACCCGGGAAACCTACGAGCAGTACTTC.

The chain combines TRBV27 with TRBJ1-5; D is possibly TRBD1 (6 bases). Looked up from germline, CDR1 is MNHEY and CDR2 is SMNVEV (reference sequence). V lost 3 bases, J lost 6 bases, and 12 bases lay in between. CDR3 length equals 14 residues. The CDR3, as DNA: TGTGCCAGCAGTTTGGCAGGGGTCGGTCAGCCCCAGCATTTT. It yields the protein CASSLAGVGQPQHF.

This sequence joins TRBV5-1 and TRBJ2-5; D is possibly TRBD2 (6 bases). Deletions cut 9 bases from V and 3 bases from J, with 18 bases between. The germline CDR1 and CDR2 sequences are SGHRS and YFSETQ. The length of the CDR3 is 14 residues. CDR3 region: CATTSGGGEETQYF. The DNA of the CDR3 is TGCGCCACCACTTCGGGTGGCGGGGAAGAGACCCAGTACTTC.

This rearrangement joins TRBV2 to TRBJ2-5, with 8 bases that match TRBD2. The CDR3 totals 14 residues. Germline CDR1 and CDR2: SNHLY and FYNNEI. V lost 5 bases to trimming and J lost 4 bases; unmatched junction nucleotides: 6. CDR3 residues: CASSPGLVAETQYF. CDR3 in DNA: TGTGCCAGCAGTCCGGGACTAGTGGCAGAGACCCAGTACTTC. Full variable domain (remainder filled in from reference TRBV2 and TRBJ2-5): EPEVTQTPSHQVTQMGQEVILRCVPISNHLYFYWYRQILGQKVEFLVSFYNNEISEKSEIFDDQFSVERPDGSNFTLKIRSTKLEDSAMYFCASSPGLVAETQYFGPGTRLLVL.

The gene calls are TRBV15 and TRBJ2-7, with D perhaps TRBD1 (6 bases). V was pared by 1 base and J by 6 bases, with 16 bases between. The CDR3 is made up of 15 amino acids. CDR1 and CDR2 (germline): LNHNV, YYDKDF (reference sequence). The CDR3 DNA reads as TGTGCCACCAGCAGAGCCCGGGACCTACAGGGCGAGCAGTACTTC. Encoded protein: CATSRARDLQGEQYF.

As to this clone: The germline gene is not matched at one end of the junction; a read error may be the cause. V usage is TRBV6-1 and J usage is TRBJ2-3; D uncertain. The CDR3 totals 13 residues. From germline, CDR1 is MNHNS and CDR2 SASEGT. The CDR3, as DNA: TGTGCCAGCAGTGACGTTAGTGTAGATAAGAGGCTTTTT. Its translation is CASSDVSVDKRLF.

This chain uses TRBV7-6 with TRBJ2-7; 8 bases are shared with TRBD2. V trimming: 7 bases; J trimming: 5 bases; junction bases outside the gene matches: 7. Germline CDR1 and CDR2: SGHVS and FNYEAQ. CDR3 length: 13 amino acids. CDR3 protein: CASTGGARHEQYF. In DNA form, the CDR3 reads TGTGCCAGCACGGGGGGGGCTCGCCACGAGCAGTACTTC.

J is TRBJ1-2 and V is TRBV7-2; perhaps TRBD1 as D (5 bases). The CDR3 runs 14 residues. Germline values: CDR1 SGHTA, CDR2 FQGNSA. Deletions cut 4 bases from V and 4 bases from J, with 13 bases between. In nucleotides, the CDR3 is TGTGCCAGCAGCTCAGGGAATTACCTCTATGGCTACACCTTC. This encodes CASSSGNYLYGYTF.

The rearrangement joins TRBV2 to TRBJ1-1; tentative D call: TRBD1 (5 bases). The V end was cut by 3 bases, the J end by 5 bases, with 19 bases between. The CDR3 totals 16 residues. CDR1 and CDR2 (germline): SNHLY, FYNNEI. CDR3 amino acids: CASSERDGYLTTEAFF. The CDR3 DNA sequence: TGTGCCAGCAGTGAGCGGGACGGGTACTTGACTACTGAAGCTTTCTTT.